These 2 T cell receptor beta chains were sequenced from one sample in a study of vaccination and CD4 T cells after COVID-19. These receptors' targets are unknown. Regarding treatment: approximately nine-day PBMC culture with coronavirus spike peptide pools or control peptides (ViraFEST assay). The assay that was used to sequence DNA from cultured CD4+ T cells was the Oncomine TCR Beta short-read assay. One entry per CDR3 protein, called by TCRdb with MiXCR from the PCR reads. The table lists about 18,000 distinct CDR3 sequences, 78% of them singletons. The sample was CD4+ T cells from blood, cultured in vitro, taken after SARS-CoV-2 vaccination. These receptors were collected from a human donor who received a COVID-19 vaccine.

This clonotype was seen a single time. J is TRBJ1-5 and V is TRBV19, with D unclear. Trimming stripped 2 bases from V and 2 bases from J, with 7 bases between. Germline V CDR1 and CDR2: LNHDA, SQIVND (reference sequence). The CDR3 runs to 14 residues. The CDR3: CASSIRGGNQPQHF. CDR3 nucleotide sequence: TGTGCCAGTAGTATACGAGGCGGCAATCAGCCCCAGCATTTT.

The chain carries TRBV18 and TRBJ1-2, with D unclear. V lost 1 base and J lost 0, with 12 bases in between. The CDR3 consists of 16 residues. Germline V lookup: CDR1 KGHSH, CDR2 LQKENI. CDR3 sequence reads: CASSPQSGLPNYGYTF. Here the CDR3 DNA reads TGTGCCAGCTCACCACAATCCGGACTTCCTAACTATGGCTACACCTTC.